This T cell receptor (beta chain) stems from a study of identical twins. Overall study findings and caveats: Weaker excess twin sharing was seen among beta out-of-frame sequences. Potential partial confounding of zero-insertion analyses by invariant MAIT and iNKT cells was noted. Insertions ran lower in abundant cord blood beta clonotypes, though not in memory repertoires.

This clonotype was observed a handful of times. Its antigen is still unknown. It was template switching that added a universal primer site, and there were unique molecular identifiers on the cDNA. TCRdb itself ran the 5' RACE reads through MiXCR, one entry per CDR3 protein. The profile shows approximately 530,000 distinct CDR3 sequences, around 22% of them singletons. This sample also belongs to another study, concerning yellow fever vaccine responses in identical twins.

Sequenced: CD4+ T cells sorted from blood. This receptor was taken from a woman between 18 and 30 years old in good health.

CDR3: CSVVVANEQFF. In DNA, the CDR3 is TGCAGCGTTGTTGTAGCGAATGAGCAGTTCTTC. The chain carries TRBV29-1 and TRBJ2-1; D perhaps matches TRBD2 (5 bases). The germline V gene encodes CDR1 SQVTM and CDR2 ANQGSEA. V lost 4 bases and J lost 7, with 8 bases in between. This CDR3 contains 11 residues.